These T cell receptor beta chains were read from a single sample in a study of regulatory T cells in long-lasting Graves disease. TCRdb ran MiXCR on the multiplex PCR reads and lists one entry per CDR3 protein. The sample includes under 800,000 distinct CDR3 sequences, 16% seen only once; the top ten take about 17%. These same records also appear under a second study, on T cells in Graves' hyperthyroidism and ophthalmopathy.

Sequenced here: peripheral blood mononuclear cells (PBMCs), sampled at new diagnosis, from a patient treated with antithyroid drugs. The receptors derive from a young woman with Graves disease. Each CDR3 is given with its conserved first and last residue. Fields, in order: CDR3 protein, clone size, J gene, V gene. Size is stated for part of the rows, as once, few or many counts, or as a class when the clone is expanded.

CASAHSGTGGGEQYF | - | TRBJ2-7 | TRBV6-2/TRBV6-3
CASSMTDASEAFF | - | TRBJ1-1 | TRBV4-1
CASSQEFNQPQHF | - | TRBJ1-5 | TRBV14
CASSLDRKEGVSTDTQYF | few | TRBJ2-3 | TRBV5-4
CASSTPDRLPSGELFF | - | TRBJ2-2 | TRBV19
CASSQGGSFEQYF | - | TRBJ2-7 | TRBV4-2
CASSPPSATDTQYF | many | TRBJ2-3 | TRBV18
CASSLGLAEEIEQFF | few | TRBJ2-1 | TRBV7-9
CASTLLASNTGELFF | - | TRBJ2-2 | TRBV2
CSVDRLSSYEQYF | - | TRBJ2-7 | TRBV29-1
CASSETSGRVGNEQFF | - | TRBJ2-1 | TRBV10-1
CASSPAGVGSEKLFF | many | TRBJ1-4 | TRBV28
CASKYRRQNTEAFF | many | TRBJ1-1 | TRBV2
CASGAGYNEQFF | many | TRBJ2-1 | TRBV5-1
CARGLAGGHEQYF | few | TRBJ2-7 | TRBV19
CASSLIENQPQHF | many | TRBJ1-5 | TRBV12-3/TRBV12-4
CATGYGGETQYF | many | TRBJ2-5 | TRBV24-1
CSVETGTTNEQFF | few | TRBJ2-1 | TRBV29-1
CASSISRGTQETQYF | once | TRBJ2-5 | TRBV7-9
CASRPARASNTGELFF | - | TRBJ2-2 | TRBV6-1
CASSLQGALYEKLFF | - | TRBJ1-4 | TRBV7-2
CASSFSAGSYNEQFF | - | TRBJ2-1 | TRBV12-3/TRBV12-4
CASSIQGAASDTQYF | once | TRBJ2-3 | TRBV19
CSAQRDTSYEQYF | - | TRBJ2-7 | TRBV20-1
CASSLEGYEAFF | many | TRBJ1-1 | TRBV7-9
CASSKASGNTGELFF | few | TRBJ2-2 | TRBV6-1
CATSDFDRNYGYTF | many | TRBJ1-2 | TRBV24-1